Following are 17 T cell receptor beta chains from one sample sequenced in a study of blood T cell repertoires in COVID-19. Only in-frame clones appear in the TCRdb table, and some are missing; sequencing was by immunoSEQ multiplex PCR. The data hold roughly 250,000 clones, with roughly nine tenths observed a single time. Sequencing was done on a sample of peripheral blood. All receptors derive from a man aged 40-55 years who had recovered from COVID-19.

The gene calls are TRBV7-9 and TRBJ2-7; 9 bases are a match to TRBD2. CDR1 and CDR2 from the germline V gene are SEHNR and FQNEAQ (reference sequence). The junction had 8 bases not matched to a gene; V was cut back by 6 bases and J by 5 bases. The CDR3 is 14 amino acids. The chain's CDR3 is CASRSGLAYNEQYF. CDR3 in DNA: TGTGCCAGCAGGAGCGGACTAGCGTACAACGAGCAGTACTTC. Full variable domain (outside the CDR3, taken from reference TRBV7-9 and TRBJ2-7): DTGVSQNPRHKITKRGQNVTFRCDPISEHNRLYWYRQTLGQGPEFLTYFQNEAQLEKSRLLSDRFSAERPKGSFSTLEIQRTEQGDSAMYLCASRSGLAYNEQYFGPGTRLTVT.

Concerning this clone: A read error may account for a junction end that differs from germline. This chain uses TRBV7-2 with TRBJ2-3, with no clear D. The V gene's germline CDR1 is SGHTA and CDR2 FQGNSA. The CDR3 spans 15 residues. This CDR3 is CASTLSRPGTDTQYF. CDR3 nucleotides: TGTGCCAGCACCTTAAGTCGTCCGGGCACAGATACGCAGTATTTT.

CDR3: CASRWNRGQDEAFF. For the CDR3, the DNA is TGTGCCAGCAGATGGAACAGGGGGCAAGATGAAGCTTTCTTT. The V gene is TRBV2, the J gene TRBJ1-1; 9 bases align to TRBD1. Germline lookup yields CDR1 SNHLY and CDR2 FYNNEI. Trimming cost V 6 bases and J 7 bases; bases outside gene matches: 9. CDR3 length: 14 amino acids.

V usage is TRBV3-1 (or the pseudogene TRBV3-2) and J usage is TRBJ2-5, with D perhaps TRBD2 (6 bases). The CDR3 has 14 residues. CDR1 and CDR2 (germline): LGHDT, YNNKEL (reference sequence). Trimming shortened V by 6 bases and J by 1 base, and 12 bases separated the two germline ends. For the CDR3, the DNA is TGTGCCAGCAGTCCGACTAGTACCCAAGAGACCCAGTACTTC. Translated, it gives CASSPTSTQETQYF.

Of note for this clone: The junction differs from germline at one of its ends, possibly a read error. The V gene is TRBV2, the J gene TRBJ2-4, with 12 bases that match TRBD2. This CDR3 is built from 13 residues. The V gene's germline CDR1 is SNHLY and CDR2 FYNNEI. The DNA for the CDR3 is TGTGCCAGCAGTGAAGGGACTAGCGGGACGGGGAACTTC. Translated, it gives CASSEGTSGTGNF.

Only a few counts were recorded for this clone. The V and J genes are TRBV7-2 and TRBJ1-2, with 7 bases fitting TRBD1. V trimming: 6 bases; J trimming: 4 bases; junction bases outside the gene matches: 20. The CDR3 totals 18 residues. Germline-derived CDR1 and CDR2 are SGHTA and FQGNSA. In DNA, the CDR3 is TGTGCCAGCAGACATGACGGCCTCTTAAACAGGGGAGTCTATGGCTACACCTTC. Its translation is CASRHDGLLNRGVYGYTF.

The J gene is TRBJ2-1, the V gene TRBV10-3, with D perhaps matching TRBD2 (5 bases). V was pared by 8 bases and J by 7 bases, with 18 bases between. Germline V gene lookup returns CDR1 ENHRY and CDR2 SYGVKD. The CDR3 totals 14 residues. CDR3 DNA sequence: TGTGCCATCTCCGAGGGTTCTTGGTATAATGAGCAGTTCTTC. Translation: CAISEGSWYNEQFF.

This clone occurred a few times. The V and J genes are TRBV5-1 and TRBJ2-7; TRBD1 matches at 8 bases. The ends lost 4 bases at V and 6 bases at J; junction bases unmatched: 9. The CDR3 has 14 residues. CDR1 is SGHRS, CDR2 YFSETQ, per germline. This CDR3 is CASSLRTGNSEQYF. CDR3 in DNA: TGCGCCAGCAGCCTACGGACAGGGAATAGCGAGCAGTACTTC.

The rearrangement uses TRBV7-8 and TRBJ1-2, with D hard to call. The CDR3 is made up of 18 amino acids. Germline V CDR1 and CDR2: SGHVS, FQNEAQ. Trimming shortened V by 1 base and J by 6 bases, and 24 bases separated the two germline ends. CDR3 protein: CASSLGISFLDQADGYTF. The CDR3 nucleotides are TGTGCCAGCAGCTTAGGTATTTCGTTTTTAGACCAAGCGGATGGCTACACCTTC.

Only a few counts were recorded for this clone. The genes are TRBV2 and TRBJ2-7, with 8 bases fitting TRBD1. CDR1 SNHLY and CDR2 FYNNEI come from the germline V gene. V was clipped by 5 bases and J by 0 bases; unmatched bases: 3. The CDR3 consists of 14 residues. Written as DNA, the CDR3 is TGTGCCAGCAGTCGACAGGGGAGCTCCTACGAGCAGTACTTC. Its protein product is CASSRQGSSYEQYF.

The rearrangement joins TRBV7-2 to TRBJ1-5; D ambiguous. V was clipped by 5 bases and J by 6 bases, with 17 bases between them. The CDR3 has 15 residues. Germline-derived CDR1 and CDR2 are SGHTA and FQGNSA. DNA of the CDR3: TGTGCCAGCAGCCCCCCGGGTTTATCTAGTCAGCCCCAGCATTTT. It specifies CASSPPGLSSQPQHF.

This clone was counted between two and nine times. CDR3 sequence reads: CASPRDRLMNTEAFF. The CDR3, as DNA: TGTGCCAGCCCCCGGGACAGGCTCATGAACACTGAAGCTTTCTTT. V gene TRBV2 combines with J gene TRBJ1-1; TRBD1 agrees at 8 bases. Germline CDR1 reads SNHLY; CDR2 reads FYNNEI. The CDR3 sequence is 15 residues long. V was pared by 8 bases and J by 0 bases, with 8 bases of the junction left unmatched.

The chain couples TRBV12-3 or TRBV12-4 to TRBJ1-1; D may be TRBD1 (6 bases). V was clipped by 5 bases and J by 5 bases, with 12 bases between them. This CDR3 spans 13 amino acids. The CDR3 DNA is TGTGCCAGCAGTCCGCAGGGGCAAACTGAAGCTTTCTTT. Its protein product is CASSPQGQTEAFF.

The chain combines TRBV19 with TRBJ1-1; 7 bases agree with TRBD1. The CDR3 runs to 14 residues. Germline V gene sequence: CDR1 LNHDA, CDR2 SQIVND (reference sequence). V trimming: 3 bases; J trimming: 5 bases; junction bases outside the gene matches: 6. The CDR3 spells CASSIQGGGTEAFF. CDR3 DNA sequence: TGTGCCAGTAGTATTCAGGGGGGTGGTACTGAAGCTTTCTTT.

This chain uses TRBV12-2 with TRBJ2-7; no DNA check was done on the table's D call, TRBD1. TRBV12-2 is marked as a pseudogene. This CDR3 is 16 amino acids long. The CDR3 DNA reads TGTGCAAGTCGCTTAGTAATTACAGGGGTCGTAGGAGAGCAGTACTTC. Amino acid sequence: CASRLVITGVVGEQYF.

V is TRBV6-5 and J is TRBJ1-1; D is unclear. CDR3 length equals 15 residues. Germline values: CDR1 MNHEY, CDR2 SVGAGI. V was shortened by 6 bases and J by 1 base, with 15 bases between the two germline ends. The CDR3 here is CASRRGSTSNTEAFF. The DNA for the CDR3 is TGTGCCAGCAGACGCGGGTCTACATCGAACACTGAAGCTTTCTTT.

The rearrangement links TRBV29-1 to TRBJ2-3; 9 bases line up with TRBD1. The V and J ends lost 7 bases and 0 bases, in that order; junction bases with no gene match: 14. CDR1 SQVTM and CDR2 ANQGSEA come from the germline V gene. This CDR3 has 17 residues. CDR3 sequence: CSAWRDREPTSTDTQYF. In nucleotides, the CDR3 is TGCAGCGCTTGGAGGGACAGGGAACCCACTAGCACAGATACGCAGTATTTT.